What follows is one TCR beta chain and its context. No antigen is known for it. This specimen comes from a study of blood T cells in healthy people across ages. General study results and limits: There was no known CMV status for donors, so expanded clonotype changes were possibly confounded.

Then a second PCR, running roughly 6 to 12 cycles, was carried out with a sample-barcoded 5' primer and a J-beta primer mix. TCRdb independently ran MiXCR on the 5' RACE reads; one entry per CDR3 protein. The sample shows over 1,500,000 distinct CDR3 sequences, about two fifths of them seen only once. Trimming cost V 3 bases and J 9 bases, with 13 bases left between them. The CDR3 is 14 amino acids. Germline assignment: CDR1 SGHRS and CDR2 YFSETQ. Samples each had at least 6 micrograms of total RNA extracted. The rearrangement links TRBV5-1 to TRBJ2-6; TRBD1 is a possible D gene (7 bases). The material sequenced was blood. This TCR was recovered from a human donor in good health. The CDR3 here is CASSWGGTDNVLTF. CDR3 nucleotide sequence: TGCGCCAGCAGCTGGGGCGGGACAGACAACGTCCTGACTTTC.